The present T cell receptor (beta chain) was sequenced within a study of OX40 agonist ivuxolimab in advanced cancers. Sequencing was performed with immunoSEQ multiplex PCR; in TCRdb, only in-frame clones are kept and a portion is missing. Of about 82,000 clones listed, more than 70% are singletons. The receptor was isolated from an adult with an advanced solid tumor such as melanoma, head and neck, liver or kidney cancer. The sample in question was CD4+ or CD8+ T cells sorted from blood, obtained in a trial of the OX40 agonist ivuxolimab.

The CDR3 protein is CASRKDRAAYEQYF. The CDR3 coding sequence is TGTGCCAGCAGGAAAGACAGGGCTGCCTACGAGCAGTACTTC. This chain uses TRBV7-2 with TRBJ2-7; 7 nucleotides align to TRBD1. V gave up 6 bases and J gave up 2 bases; unmatched junction bases: 7. The germline V gene encodes CDR1 SGHTA and CDR2 FQGNSA. CDR3 length: 14 residues. The full variable domain, in which reference TRBV7-2 and TRBJ2-7 provide the parts outside the CDR3, is GAGVSQSPSNKVTEKGKDVELRCDPISGHTALYWYRQSLGQGLEFLIYFQGNSAPDKSGLPSDRFSAERTGGSVSTLTIQRTQQEDSAVYLCASRKDRAAYEQYFGPGTRLTVT.